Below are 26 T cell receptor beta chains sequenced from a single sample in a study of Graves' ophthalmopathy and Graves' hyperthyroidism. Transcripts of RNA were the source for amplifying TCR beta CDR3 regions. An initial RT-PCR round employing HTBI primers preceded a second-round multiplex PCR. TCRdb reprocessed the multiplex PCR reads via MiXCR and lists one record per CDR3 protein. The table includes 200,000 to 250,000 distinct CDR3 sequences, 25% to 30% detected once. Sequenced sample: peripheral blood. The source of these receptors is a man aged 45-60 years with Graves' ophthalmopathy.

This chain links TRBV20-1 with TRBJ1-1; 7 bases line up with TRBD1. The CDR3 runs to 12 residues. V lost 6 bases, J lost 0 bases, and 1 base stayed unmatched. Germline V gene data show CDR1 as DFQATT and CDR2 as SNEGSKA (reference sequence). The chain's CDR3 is CSARGVNTEAFF. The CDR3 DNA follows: TGCAGTGCCAGGGGGGTGAACACTGAAGCTTTCTTT.

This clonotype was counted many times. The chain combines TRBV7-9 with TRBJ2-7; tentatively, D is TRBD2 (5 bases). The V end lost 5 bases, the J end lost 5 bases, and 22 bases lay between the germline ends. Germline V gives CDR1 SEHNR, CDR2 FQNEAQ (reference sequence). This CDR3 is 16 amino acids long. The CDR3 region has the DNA TGTGCCAGCAGCAAGGGTCTGCGGGTTACCCCCCACGAGCAGTACTTC. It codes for CASSKGLRVTPHEQYF.

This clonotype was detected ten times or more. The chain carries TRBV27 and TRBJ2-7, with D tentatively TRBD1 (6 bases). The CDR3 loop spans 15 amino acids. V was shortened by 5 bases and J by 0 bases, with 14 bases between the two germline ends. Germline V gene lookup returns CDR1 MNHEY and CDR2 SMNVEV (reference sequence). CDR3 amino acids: CASSPTDRPSYEQYF. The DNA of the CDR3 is TGTGCCAGCAGTCCGACCGACAGGCCCTCCTACGAGCAGTACTTC.

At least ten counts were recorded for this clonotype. CDR3 DNA: TGTGCCAGCAGTTTAACGGGACGCTCCTACGAGCAGTACTTC. It translates to CASSLTGRSYEQYF. The chain combines TRBV27 with TRBJ2-7, with D possibly being TRBD1 or TRBD2 (5 bases each). The CDR3 has 14 amino acids. Germline V CDR1 and CDR2: MNHEY, SMNVEV (reference sequence). Trimming cost V 2 bases and J 0 bases, with 8 bases left between them.

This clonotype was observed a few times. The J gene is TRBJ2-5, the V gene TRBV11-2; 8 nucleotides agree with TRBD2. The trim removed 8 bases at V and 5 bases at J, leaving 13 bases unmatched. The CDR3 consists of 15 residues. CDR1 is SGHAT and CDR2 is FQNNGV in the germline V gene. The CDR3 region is CASVLGTGGWETQYF. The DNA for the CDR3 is TGTGCCAGCGTTCTGGGGACGGGAGGGTGGGAGACCCAGTACTTC.

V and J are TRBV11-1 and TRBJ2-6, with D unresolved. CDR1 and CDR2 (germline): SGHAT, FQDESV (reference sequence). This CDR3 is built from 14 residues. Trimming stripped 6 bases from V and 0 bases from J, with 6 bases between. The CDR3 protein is CASSRFSGANVLTF. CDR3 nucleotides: TGTGCCAGCAGTCGGTTCTCTGGGGCCAACGTCCTGACTTTC.

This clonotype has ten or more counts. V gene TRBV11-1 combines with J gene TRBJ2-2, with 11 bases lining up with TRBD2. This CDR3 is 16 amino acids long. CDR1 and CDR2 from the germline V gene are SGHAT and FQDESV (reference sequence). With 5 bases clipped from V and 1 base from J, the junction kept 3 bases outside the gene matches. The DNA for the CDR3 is TGTGCCAGCAGCACTACTAGCGGGGGGAACACCGGGGAGCTGTTTTTT. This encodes CASSTTSGGNTGELFF.

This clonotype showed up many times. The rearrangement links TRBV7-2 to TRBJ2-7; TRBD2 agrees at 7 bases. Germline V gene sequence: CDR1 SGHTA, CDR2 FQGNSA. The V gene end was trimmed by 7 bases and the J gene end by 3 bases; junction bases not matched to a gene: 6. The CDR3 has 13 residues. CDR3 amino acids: CASTTREGYEQYF. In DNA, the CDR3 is TGTGCCAGCACTACCAGGGAGGGCTACGAGCAGTACTTC.

Here the CDR3 DNA reads TGTGCCAGCAGCCCCCGCGAGAACAGCTTGATTTATGGCTACACCTTC. This codes for CASSPRENSLIYGYTF. V is TRBV11-1 and J is TRBJ1-2, with D unresolved. Germline V gene sequence: CDR1 SGHAT, CDR2 FQDESV (reference sequence). The CDR3 covers 16 residues. V was shortened by 5 bases and J by 5 bases, with 21 bases between the two germline ends.

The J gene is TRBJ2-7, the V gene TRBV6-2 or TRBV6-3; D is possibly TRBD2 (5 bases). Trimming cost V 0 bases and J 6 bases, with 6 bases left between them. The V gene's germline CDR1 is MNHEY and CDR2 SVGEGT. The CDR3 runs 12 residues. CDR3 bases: TGTGCCAGCAGTTACTCCGGGGTCGAGCAGTACTTC. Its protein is CASSYSGVEQYF.

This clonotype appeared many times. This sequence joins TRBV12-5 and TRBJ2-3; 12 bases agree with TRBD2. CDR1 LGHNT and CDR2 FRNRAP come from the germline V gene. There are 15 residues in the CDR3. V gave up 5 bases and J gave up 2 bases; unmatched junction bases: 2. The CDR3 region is CASGGTSGPTDTQYF. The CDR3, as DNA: TGTGCTAGTGGTGGGACTAGCGGGCCCACAGATACGCAGTATTTT.

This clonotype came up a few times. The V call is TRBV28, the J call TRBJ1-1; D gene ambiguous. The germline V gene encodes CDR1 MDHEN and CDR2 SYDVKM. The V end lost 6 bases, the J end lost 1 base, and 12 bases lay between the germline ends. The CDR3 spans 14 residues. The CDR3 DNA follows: TGTGCCAGCAGATCCGGGTGGGGGAACACTGAAGCTTTCTTT. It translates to CASRSGWGNTEAFF.

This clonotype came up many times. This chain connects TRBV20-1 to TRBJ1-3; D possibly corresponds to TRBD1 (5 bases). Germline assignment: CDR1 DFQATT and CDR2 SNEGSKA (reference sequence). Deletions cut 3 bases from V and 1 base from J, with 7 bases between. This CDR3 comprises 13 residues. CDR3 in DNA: TGCAGTGCTAGCCAGGGTTCTGGAAACACCATATATTTT. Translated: CSASQGSGNTIYF.

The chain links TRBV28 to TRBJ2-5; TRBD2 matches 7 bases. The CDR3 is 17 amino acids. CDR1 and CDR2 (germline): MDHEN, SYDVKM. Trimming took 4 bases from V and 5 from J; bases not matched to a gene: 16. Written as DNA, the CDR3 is TGTGCCAGCAGTTCCTCGGTGGCCCGGGCTAGCGGTGAGACCCAGTACTTC. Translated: CASSSSVARASGETQYF. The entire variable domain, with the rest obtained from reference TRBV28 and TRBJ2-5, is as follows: DVKVTQSSRYLVKRTGEKVFLECVQDMDHENMFWYRQDPGLGLRLIYFSYDVKMKEKGDIPEGYSVSREKKERFSLILESASTNQTSMYLCASSSSVARASGETQYFGPGTRLLVL.

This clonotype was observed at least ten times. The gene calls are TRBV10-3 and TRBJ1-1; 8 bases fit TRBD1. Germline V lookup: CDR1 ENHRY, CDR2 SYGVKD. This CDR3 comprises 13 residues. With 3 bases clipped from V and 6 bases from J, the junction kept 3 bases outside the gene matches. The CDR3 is CAISDRGPSEAFF. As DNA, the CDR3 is TGTGCCATCAGTGACAGGGGGCCCTCTGAAGCTTTCTTT.

The CDR3 region is CASSLGWEFEQYF. In nucleotides, the CDR3 is TGTGCCAGCAGTTTGGGGTGGGAGTTCGAGCAGTACTTC. The rearrangement uses TRBV12-3 or TRBV12-4 and TRBJ2-7, with a possible D match to TRBD2 (5 bases). V dropped 3 bases and J dropped 6 bases, with 12 bases sitting between them. This CDR3 comprises 13 residues.

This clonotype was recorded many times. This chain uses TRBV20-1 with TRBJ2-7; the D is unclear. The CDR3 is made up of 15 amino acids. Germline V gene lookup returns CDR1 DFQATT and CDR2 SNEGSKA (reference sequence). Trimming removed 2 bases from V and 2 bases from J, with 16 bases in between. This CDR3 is CSARRLDGSPYEQYF. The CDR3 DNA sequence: TGCAGTGCTAGACGGCTGGATGGGTCCCCCTACGAGCAGTACTTC.

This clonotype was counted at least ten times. CDR3 residues: CSARVAGTGYGYTF. CDR3 in DNA: TGCAGTGCTAGAGTCGCGGGGACAGGCTATGGCTACACCTTC. V gene TRBV20-1 combines with J gene TRBJ1-2, with 8 positions matching TRBD1. V shed 1 base and J 4 bases; nucleotides not matched to a gene: 5. CDR1 is DFQATT and CDR2 is SNEGSKA in the germline V gene (reference sequence). The CDR3 is 14 amino acids.

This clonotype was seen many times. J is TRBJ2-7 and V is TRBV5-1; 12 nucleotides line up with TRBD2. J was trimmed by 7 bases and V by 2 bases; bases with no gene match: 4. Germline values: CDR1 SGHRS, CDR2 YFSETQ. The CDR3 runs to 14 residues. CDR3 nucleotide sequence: TGCGCCAGCAGCTTACTAGCGGGAGGAGAGGAGCAGTACTTC. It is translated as CASSLLAGGEEQYF. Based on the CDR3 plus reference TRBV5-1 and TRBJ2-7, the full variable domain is KAGVTQTPRYLIKTRGQQVTLSCSPISGHRSVSWYQQTPGQGLQFLFEYFSETQRNKGNFPGRFSGRQFSNSRSEMNVSTLELGDSALYLCASSLLAGGEEQYFGPGTRLTVT.

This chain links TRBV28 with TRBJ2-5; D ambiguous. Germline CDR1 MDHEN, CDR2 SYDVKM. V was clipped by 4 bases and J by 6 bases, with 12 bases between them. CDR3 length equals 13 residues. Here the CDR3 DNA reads TGTGCCAGCAGTTACGACGTTACGAAGACCCAGTACTTC. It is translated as CASSYDVTKTQYF.

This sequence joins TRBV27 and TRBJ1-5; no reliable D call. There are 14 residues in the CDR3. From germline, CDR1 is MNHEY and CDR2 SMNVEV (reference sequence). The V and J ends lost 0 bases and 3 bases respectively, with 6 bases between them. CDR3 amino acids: CASSLSTSNQPQHF. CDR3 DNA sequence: TGTGCCAGCAGTTTATCGACATCCAATCAGCCCCAGCATTTT.

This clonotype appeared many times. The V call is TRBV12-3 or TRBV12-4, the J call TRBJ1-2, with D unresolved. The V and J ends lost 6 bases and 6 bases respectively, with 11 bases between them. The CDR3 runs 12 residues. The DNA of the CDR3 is TGTGCCAGCAGGGGAATGCGTGATGGCTACACCTTC. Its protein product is CASRGMRDGYTF.

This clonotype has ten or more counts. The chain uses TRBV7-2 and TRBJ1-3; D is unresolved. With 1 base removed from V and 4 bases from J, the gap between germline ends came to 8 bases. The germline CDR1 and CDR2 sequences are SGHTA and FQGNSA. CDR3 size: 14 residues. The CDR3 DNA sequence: TGTGCCAGCAGCTTAGTCGACACCGGAAACACCATATATTTT. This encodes CASSLVDTGNTIYF.

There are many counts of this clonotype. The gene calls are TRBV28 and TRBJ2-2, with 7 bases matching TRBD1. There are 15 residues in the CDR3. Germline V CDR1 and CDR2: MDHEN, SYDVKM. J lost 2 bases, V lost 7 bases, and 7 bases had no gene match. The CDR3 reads CASNSDRTNTGELFF. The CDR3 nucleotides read TGTGCCAGCAACTCGGACAGGACCAACACCGGGGAGCTGTTTTTT.

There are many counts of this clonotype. CDR3 region: CASSLGGVSGNTIYF. CDR3 sequence (DNA): TGTGCCAGCAGTTTAGGGGGGGTCAGCGGAAACACCATATATTTT. The J gene is TRBJ1-3, the V gene TRBV12-3 or TRBV12-4; tentative D call: TRBD1 (5 bases). Trimming stripped 1 base from V and 4 bases from J, with 11 bases between. The CDR3 has 15 residues.

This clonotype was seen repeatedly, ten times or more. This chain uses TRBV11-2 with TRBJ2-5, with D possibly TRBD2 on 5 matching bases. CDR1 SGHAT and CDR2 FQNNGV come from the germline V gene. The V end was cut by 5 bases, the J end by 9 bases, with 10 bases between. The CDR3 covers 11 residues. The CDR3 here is CASSARGPQYF. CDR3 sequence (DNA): TGTGCCAGCAGCGCACGAGGGCCCCAGTACTTC.